This T cell receptor beta chain was identified in a study of control samples from healthy donors and cancer patients. Method: immunoSEQ multiplex PCR; TCRdb's copy keeps in-frame clones and lacks some. The sample yields some 77,000 clones, about 88% seen once. Trimming cost V 3 bases and J 4 bases, with 12 bases left between them. CDR1 GTSNPN and CDR2 SVGIG come from the germline V gene (reference sequence). CDR3 length: 13 residues. This chain connects TRBV30 to TRBJ1-1; D is perhaps TRBD1 (5 bases). The sample was blood. The receptor was derived from a woman between 55 and 75 years old in good health. CDR3 in DNA: TGTGCCTGGAGGCGGAACGGGGGCACTGAAGCTTTCTTT. Translating it yields CAWRRNGGTEAFF.